These T cell receptor beta chains were read from a single sample in a study of blood T cell repertoires in COVID-19. Profiled with immunoSEQ multiplex PCR; TCRdb holds only in-frame clones, not every one. The sample lists some 140,000 clones, approximately 83% occurring once. Sequencing was carried out using peripheral blood. The origin of the receptors is a woman between 55 and 75 years old with acute or convalescent COVID-19. Both conserved end residues are part of each CDR3. A D gene is named only where the DNA matches it firmly. Size is stated for part of the rows, as once, few or many counts, or as a class when the clone is expanded.

J | size | D | V | CDR3 | DNA
TRBJ1-2 | NA | NA | TRBV19 | CASKRIGGGYTF | TGTGCCAGTAAGAGAATAGGAGGGGGCTACACCTTC
TRBJ1-1 | NA | NA | TRBV5-8 | CASSFKSMNTEAFF | TGTGCCAGCAGCTTTAAAAGCATGAACACTGAAGCTTTCTTT
TRBJ1-1 | NA | NA | TRBV25-1 | CASSLRGDEAFF | TGTGCCAGCAGTCTACGGGGGGATGAAGCTTTCTTT
TRBJ2-5 | NA | TRBD1 | TRBV28 | CASSLLSGGYEETQYF | TGTGCCAGCAGTTTATTATCAGGGGGCTATGAAGAGACCCAGTACTTC
TRBJ2-2 | once | NA | TRBV4-2 | CASSPEAGNTGELFF | TGTGCCAGCAGCCCCGAAGCCGGTAACACCGGGGAGCTGTTTTTT
TRBJ2-5 | NA | NA | TRBV5-6 | CASSRGFSQETQYF | TGTGCCAGCAGCAGGGGTTTTTCCCAAGAGACCCAGTACTTC
TRBJ1-1 | NA | NA | TRBV19 | CASTLKGQGHSMNTEAFF | TGTGCCAGTACCCTTAAAGGGCAGGGCCACTCAATGAACACTGAAGCTTTCTTT
TRBJ1-2 | NA | NA | TRBV7-2 | CASSLGGNYGYTF | TGTGCCAGCAGCTTAGGAGGGAACTATGGCTACACCTTC
TRBJ1-4 | NA | NA | TRBV12-3/TRBV12-4 | CASSPGLVEKLFF | TGTGCCAGCAGTCCAGGGCTCGTCGAAAAACTGTTTTTT
TRBJ2-2 | few | NA | TRBV18 | CASSTGSNTGELFF | TGTGCCAGCTCAACAGGGTCCAACACCGGGGAGCTGTTTTTT
TRBJ1-2 | NA | TRBD1 | TRBV10-3 | CAISERQGALYGYTF | TGTGCCATCAGTGAAAGACAGGGGGCTCTCTATGGCTACACCTTC
TRBJ1-1 | NA | NA | TRBV6-6 | CASTLAGNTEAFF | TGTGCCAGCACCCTCGCCGGGAACACTGAAGCTTTCTTT
TRBJ2-1 | NA | TRBD2 | TRBV2 | CASSDLIWTSGGDEQFF | TGTGCCAGCAGTGACCTCATTTGGACTAGCGGCGGTGATGAGCAGTTCTTC
TRBJ2-5 | once | TRBD1 | TRBV24-1 | CATSPRTGTAETQYF | TGTGCCACCAGCCCCCGAACCGGGACAGCCGAGACCCAGTACTTC
TRBJ1-6 | few | TRBD1 | TRBV20-1 | CSASETGGGNSPLHF | TGCAGTGCTAGTGAAACAGGGGGCGGAAATTCACCCCTCCACTTT
TRBJ2-1 | few | TRBD1 | TRBV11-1 | CASRTGTGTYNEQFF | TGTGCCAGCAGAACCGGGACAGGGACCTACAATGAGCAGTTCTTC
TRBJ2-1 | NA | NA | TRBV5-1 | CASSLELSYNEQFF | TGCGCCAGCAGCTTGGAATTATCCTACAATGAGCAGTTCTTC
TRBJ2-1 | NA | TRBD2 | TRBV4-3 | CASSQDRGTGIAGGSYNEQFF | TGCGCCAGCAGCCAAGATAGGGGGACGGGAATAGCGGGGGGCTCCTACAATGAGCAGTTCTTC
TRBJ2-5 | NA | TRBD2 | TRBV5-1 | CASSLPSGGLSQETQYF | TGCGCCAGCAGTTTGCCTAGCGGGGGGCTATCCCAAGAGACCCAGTACTTC
TRBJ1-5 | few | NA | TRBV18 | CASSPPGGGQPQHF | TGTGCCAGCTCACCACCGGGGGGAGGTCAGCCCCAGCATTTT
TRBJ2-7 | NA | NA | TRBV10-3 | CAISEPTGPGEQYF | TGTGCCATCAGTGAGCCGACAGGTCCCGGGGAGCAGTACTTC
TRBJ1-4 | NA | NA | TRBV29-1 | CSVASGGYEKLFF | TGCAGCGTTGCTTCGGGGGGATACGAAAAACTGTTTTTT
TRBJ1-1 | NA | NA | TRBV18 | CASSPHRDTEAFF | TGTGCCAGCTCACCACACAGGGACACTGAAGCTTTCTTT
TRBJ1-6 | NA | NA | TRBV9 | CASSVGTQNSPLHF | TGTGCCAGCAGCGTGGGTACACAGAATTCACCCCTCCACTTT
TRBJ1-2 | NA | TRBD1 | TRBV19 | CASSSQTGTPGYTF | TGTGCCAGTAGTTCCCAGACAGGGACCCCTGGCTACACCTTC
TRBJ1-6 | NA | NA | TRBV3-1/TRBV3-2 | CASSQGLGYNSPLHF | TGTGCCAGCAGCCAAGGACTCGGCTATAATTCACCCCTCCACTTT
TRBJ2-6 | NA | TRBD1 | TRBV12-5 | CASGTGQGQDGANVLTF | TGTGCTAGTGGGACCGGACAGGGCCAAGATGGGGCCAACGTCCTGACTTTC
TRBJ1-1 | NA | TRBD1 | TRBV7-9 | CASSDRGLTAFF | TGTGCCAGCAGCGACAGGGGGCTTACAGCTTTCTTT
TRBJ2-1 | NA | TRBD2 | TRBV4-1 | CASSQDLREGSSYNEQFF | TGCGCCAGCAGCCAAGATCTAAGGGAGGGAAGCTCCTACAATGAGCAGTTCTTC
TRBJ1-1 | once | TRBD1 | TRBV3-1/TRBV3-2 | CASRDRDRGSNTEAFF | TGTGCCAGCAGGGACCGGGACAGGGGTTCCAACACTGAAGCTTTCTTT
TRBJ1-2 | once | NA | TRBV2 | CASSEGPYYGYTF | TGTGCCAGCAGTGAAGGGCCTTACTATGGCTACACCTTC
TRBJ2-1 | NA | NA | TRBV5-1 | CASSTGDSSYNEQFF | TGCGCCAGCAGCACGGGAGACAGCTCCTACAATGAGCAGTTCTTC
TRBJ1-3 | NA | NA | TRBV6-1 | CASSRGGIDGNTIYF | TGTGCCAGCAGCAGAGGAGGGATCGACGGAAACACCATATATTTT
TRBJ1-5 | once | TRBD1 | TRBV27 | CASGPDRDNQPQHF | TGTGCCAGCGGCCCGGACAGGGACAATCAGCCCCAGCATTTT
TRBJ1-2 | once | NA | TRBV9 | CASSVQRGFGGYTF | TGTGCCAGCAGCGTCCAAAGAGGGTTCGGGGGCTACACCTTC
TRBJ2-5 | NA | TRBD2 | TRBV10-1 | CASSATSGGETQYF | TGCGCCAGCAGTGCAACTAGCGGGGGAGAGACCCAGTACTTC
TRBJ1-3 | NA | NA | TRBV2 | CASSVQGSRNTIYF | TGTGCCAGCAGTGTACAGGGTTCCCGCAACACCATATATTTT
TRBJ2-2 | few | NA | TRBV5-1 | CASSLASSTGELFF | TGCGCCAGCAGCTTGGCGTCCTCGACCGGGGAGCTGTTTTTT
TRBJ1-1 | NA | NA | TRBV10-3 | CAIGGGVADTEAFF | TGTGCCATCGGTGGGGGAGTGGCGGACACTGAAGCTTTCTTT
TRBJ1-6 | NA | NA | TRBV10-1 | CASSATTYSPLHF | TGCGCCAGCAGTGCGACAACCTATTCACCCCTCCACTTT
TRBJ1-1 | NA | NA | TRBV7-2 | CASSLQGNTEAFF | TGTGCCAGCAGCTTACAGGGGAACACTGAAGCTTTCTTT
TRBJ2-5 | NA | NA | TRBV18 | CASSPPEETQYF | TGTGCCAGCTCACCACCGGAGGAGACCCAGTACTTC
TRBJ1-2 | once | NA | TRBV11-2 | CASSPREGLLYGYTF | TGTGCCAGCAGCCCCCGGGAGGGATTACTTTATGGCTACACCTTC
TRBJ2-2 | NA | TRBD2 | TRBV5-1 | CASSLDLAGGLTGELFF | TGCGCCAGCAGCTTGGACCTAGCGGGGGGTCTGACCGGGGAGCTGTTTTTT
TRBJ2-3 | few | NA | TRBV29-1 | CSARGSTDTQYF | TGCAGCGCGAGGGGATCCACAGATACGCAGTATTTT
TRBJ1-4 | NA | NA | TRBV3-1/TRBV3-2 | CASSFPLGGTNEKLFF | TGTGCCAGCAGCTTTCCTCTGGGGGGGACTAATGAAAAACTGTTTTTT